This T cell receptor (beta chain) was sequenced during a study of graft-versus-host responses after intestinal transplantation (dated by TCRdb to the early 2020s). Looking at the study overall: The transplants that recipients got were multivisceral, liver-intestinal, or isolated intestinal. Bulk TCR-beta CDR3 sequencing was used to track graft-versus-host and host-versus-graft alloreactive T cell clones in the graft, circulation and bone marrow after intestinal transplantation. To identify alloreactive clones, pre-transplant mixed lymphocyte reaction products were sequenced and compared with unstimulated pre-transplant donor and recipient T cells. The cohort enrolled around 25 intestinal transplant recipients including one retransplant, and a few patients lacking pretransplant specimens were excluded. A peak of at least 4% donor T cells among recipient peripheral blood mononuclear cells was the definition used for donor T cell macrochimerism. Anti-thymocyte globulin induction was given to all recipients, followed by maintenance tacrolimus and steroids for about 3 years. Rather than being sequenced by the commercial service, samples from a few later patients were sequenced in-house on an Illumina MiSeq and processed with MiXCR.

Per the publication, the time point label means: cells obtained before transplantation from donor or recipient. CD3+CD4+ and CD3+CD8+ populations were FACS-sorted from unstimulated pre-transplant donor and recipient cells taken from spleen or lymph nodes. What the work shows at the level of the full study, not this receptor alone: GvH clones were detected in recipient bone marrow, and some appeared earlier in ileal mucosa or blood, consistent with an intestinal mucosal origin. Peak levels of circulating GvH clones were associated with declines in HvG clones early after transplant. The relatively low number and heterogeneity of intestinal transplant patients limited the conclusions. High GvH to HvG T cell clonal ratios were observed in the allografts of patients with donor T cell macrochimerism.

The library was obtained by the immunoSEQ multiplex PCR assay. For most patients, genomic DNA was isolated with the Qiagen DNeasy Blood and Tissue Kit and shipped frozen to Adaptive Biotechnologies for TCR sequencing. High-throughput TCR-beta CDR3 sequencing of genomic DNA from most patients was performed by Adaptive Biotechnologies. In the original analysis: TCR sequencing data for more than 15 patients were retrieved from Adaptive's ImmunoSEQ software; a few other patients were processed with MiXCR and VDJtools. CD4 versus CD8 sorting errors were corrected by removing sequences found in both subsets at a frequency ratio below 5:1. CDR3 nucleotide sequences shared between donor and recipient were removed because their origin could not be assigned. At least 2-fold expansion over unstimulated cells and a minimum CFSE-low frequency of 0.002% (template counts) or 0.001% (read counts) were required for clones to be classified as alloreactive. Clones were considered mappable if detected in sequenced pre-transplant spleen, lymph node, or MLR CFSE-low populations of the donor or recipient. The cumulative frequency of alloreactive clones was calculated as a percentage of all sequences, weighted by copy number. The table was pulled from immuneACCESS by TCRdb, which kept in-frame rearrangements only. Such tables lose some clones; where checked, under half of the loss comes from unresolved V genes, and the rest has no known cause. That table supplies the V and J calls and clone size; D and trimming were determined from the DNA. The sample contains over 100,000 clones, 95% of them found a single time. The top ten clones comprise roughly 3.5% of the sample.

The germline V gene (reference sequence) supplies CDR1 SEHNR and CDR2 FQNEAQ. From its cysteine to its phenylalanine, the CDR3 spans 13 amino acids. The sequence is cut down to CDR3 DNA, 39 bases in frame from base 1. Cut back by 5 bases and 0 bases, the V and J ends lie 7 bases apart. Concerning this clone: The clone's antigen remains unknown. No qualities accompany the bases; no much larger clone lies one base away.

Recombination connected TRBV7-9 to TRBJ2-5; the D gene cannot be resolved reliably. This TCR derives from a human donor who received an intestinal transplant. The sequencing here drew on unstimulated CD8+ T cells sorted from spleen or lymph node cells, taken before intestinal transplant. CDR3 reads: CASSASYQETQYF. The DNA reads as follows: TGTGCCAGCAGCGCGTCGTACCAAGAGACCCAGTACTTC.